The T cell receptor (beta chain) described here comes from a study of T cell repertoires in ileal Crohn's disease. The overall study: At surgery, 35% of patients smoked, with median disease duration roughly 8.3 years.

In its sample, this clone was seen a few times. Antigen unknown. The protocol was immunoSEQ multiplex PCR, while the TCRdb copy is restricted to in-frame clones and leaves out a portion. The sample has some 14,000 clones; over 60% are singletons. Study-wide results and limits: Clonality above 26.8% at surgery always came with endoscopic recurrence. Active smokers at surgery had more clonal expansions than non-smokers.

Sequenced input: ileal tissue. This sequence was found in an adult with Crohn's disease.

CDR3 region: CASSIGGAQAYEQYF. Here the CDR3 DNA reads TGTGCCAGTAGTATAGGGGGCGCGCAGGCCTACGAGCAGTACTTC. The chain joins TRBV19 to TRBJ2-7; perhaps TRBD1 as D (5 bases). Per germline, CDR1 LNHDA and CDR2 SQIVND (reference sequence). Trimming removed 1 base from V and 2 bases from J, with 12 bases in between. The CDR3 is 15 amino acids. The full variable domain, in which reference TRBV19 and TRBJ2-7 provide the parts outside the CDR3, is DGGITQSPKYLFRKEGQNVTLSCEQNLNHDAMYWYRQDPGQGLRLIYYSQIVNDFQKGDIAEGYSVSREKKESFPLTVTSAQKNPTAFYLCASSIGGAQAYEQYFGPGTRLTVT.